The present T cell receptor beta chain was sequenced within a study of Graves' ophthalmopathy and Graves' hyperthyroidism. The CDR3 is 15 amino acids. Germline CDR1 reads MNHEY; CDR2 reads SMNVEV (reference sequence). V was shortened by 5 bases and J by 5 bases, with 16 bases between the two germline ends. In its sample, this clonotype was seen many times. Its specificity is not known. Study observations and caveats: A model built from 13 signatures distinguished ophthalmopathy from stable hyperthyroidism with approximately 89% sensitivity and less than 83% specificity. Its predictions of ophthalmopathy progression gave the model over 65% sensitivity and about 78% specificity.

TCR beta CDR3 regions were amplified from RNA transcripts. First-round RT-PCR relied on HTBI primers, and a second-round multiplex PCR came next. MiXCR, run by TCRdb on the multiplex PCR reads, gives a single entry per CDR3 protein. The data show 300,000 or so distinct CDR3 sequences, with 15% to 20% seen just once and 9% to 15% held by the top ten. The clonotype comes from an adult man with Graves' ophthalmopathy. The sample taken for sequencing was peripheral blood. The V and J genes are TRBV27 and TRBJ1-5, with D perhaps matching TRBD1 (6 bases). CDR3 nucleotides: TGTGCCAGCAGTCGGATGGGGGGGCCGGATCAGCCCCAGCATTTT. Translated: CASSRMGGPDQPQHF.